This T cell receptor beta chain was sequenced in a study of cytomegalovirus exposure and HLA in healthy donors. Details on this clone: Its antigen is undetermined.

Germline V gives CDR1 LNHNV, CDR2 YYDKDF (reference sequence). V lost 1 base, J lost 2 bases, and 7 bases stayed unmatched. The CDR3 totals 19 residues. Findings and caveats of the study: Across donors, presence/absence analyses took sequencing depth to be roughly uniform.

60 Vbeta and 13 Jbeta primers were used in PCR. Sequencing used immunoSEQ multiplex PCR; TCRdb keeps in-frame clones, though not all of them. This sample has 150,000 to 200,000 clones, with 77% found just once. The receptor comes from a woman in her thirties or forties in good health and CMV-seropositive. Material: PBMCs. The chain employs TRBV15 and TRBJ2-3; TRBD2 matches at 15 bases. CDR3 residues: CATSRGRTSGRGNTDTQYF. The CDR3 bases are TGTGCCACCAGCAGAGGAAGGACTAGCGGGAGGGGGAACACAGATACGCAGTATTTT.